Presented here are 19 T cell receptor beta chains from one specimen sequenced in a study of shared clonotypes between healthy human individuals. TCRdb's copy holds only in-frame clones and misses some; the assay was immunoSEQ multiplex PCR. This sample yields 110,000 or so clones, of which approximately 70% are seen a single time; 24% belongs to the top ten. Sample: memory CD8+ T cells sorted from blood. Subset in this sample: CD45RO+ cells pooled with CCR7-negative TemRA cells. The origin of the receptors is a woman between 25 and 40 years old in good health.

About this clone: This sample also contains other DNA sequences that code for the same CDR3. This chain connects TRBV2 to TRBJ1-1; 8 bases map to TRBD1. The CDR3 is 14 amino acids. Germline V CDR1 and CDR2: SNHLY, FYNNEI. Trimming removed 6 bases from V and 0 bases from J; junction bases left unmatched: 3. The CDR3 protein is CASRDRVMNTEAFF. Here the CDR3 DNA reads TGTGCCAGCAGGGACAGGGTGATGAACACTGAAGCTTTCTTT. Full variable domain (missing parts from reference TRBV2 and TRBJ1-1): EPEVTQTPSHQVTQMGQEVILRCVPISNHLYFYWYRQILGQKVEFLVSFYNNEISEKSEIFDDQFSVERPDGSNFTLKIRSTKLEDSAMYFCASRDRVMNTEAFFGQGTRLTVV.

CDR3 sequence (DNA): TGCGCCAGCAGCCAACCGGGAAGGAACACTGAAGCTTTCTTT. Translated, it gives CASSQPGRNTEAFF. This chain links TRBV4-1 with TRBJ1-1, with D unclear. Trimming shortened V by 2 bases and J by 1 base, and 8 bases separated the two germline ends. The CDR3 length is 14 residues. CDR1 is MGHRA, CDR2 YSYEKL, per germline.

V usage is TRBV10-3 and J usage is TRBJ2-7; TRBD2 matches 12 bases. The CDR3 spans 12 residues. Germline CDR1 is ENHRY and CDR2 is SYGVKD. V lost 11 bases and J lost 5; bases outside the gene matches: 4. Here the CDR3 DNA reads TGTGCCGTAGGACTAGCGGGAAACGAGCAGTACTTC. Its protein product is CAVGLAGNEQYF.

This rearrangement joins TRBV28 to TRBJ2-7; 10 nucleotides agree with TRBD2. In germline, CDR1 is MDHEN, CDR2 SYDVKM. The CDR3 is 16 amino acids. Trimming took 5 bases from V and 3 from J; bases not matched to a gene: 10. The CDR3 region is CASSLVTSGSFYEQYF. The DNA for the CDR3 is TGTGCCAGCAGTCTCGTGACTAGCGGGTCTTTCTACGAGCAGTACTTC.

The chain couples TRBV30 to TRBJ2-7, with D tentatively TRBD1 (5 bases). Germline V gene data show CDR1 as GTSNPN and CDR2 as SVGIG (reference sequence). The CDR3 is made up of 16 amino acids. Trimming pared 5 bases from V and 3 bases from J, leaving 23 bases between. This chain's CDR3 is CAWEGPSGFPLYEQYF. The CDR3 nucleotides are TGTGCCTGGGAAGGGCCATCAGGGTTTCCCCTCTACGAGCAGTACTTC.

The chain is built from TRBV10-3 and TRBJ2-7; D ambiguous. CDR1 is ENHRY and CDR2 is SYGVKD in the germline V gene. This CDR3 has 14 amino acids. V lost 3 bases to trimming and J lost 2 bases, with 11 bases between them. This chain's CDR3 is CAISDLWRTYEQYF. The CDR3, as DNA: TGTGCCATCAGTGATCTATGGAGAACCTACGAGCAGTACTTC.

The rearrangement links TRBV15 to TRBJ2-7; the D call may be TRBD1 or TRBD2 (6 bases each). Germline V gene data show CDR1 as LNHNV and CDR2 as YYDKDF (reference sequence). V lost 4 bases and J 5 bases, leaving 15 bases between the germline ends. The CDR3 is 14 amino acids. The CDR3 is CATSTRSRGDEQYF. The CDR3 DNA is TGTGCCACCAGCACTCGATCAAGGGGGGACGAGCAGTACTTC.

This clone came up once. The genes are TRBV11-2 and TRBJ2-1, with no clear D. The CDR3 is 12 amino acids. V dropped 0 bases and J dropped 8 bases, with 5 bases sitting between them. Germline CDR1 is SGHAT and CDR2 is FQNNGV. The CDR3 spells CASSLEGHEQFF. DNA for the CDR3: TGTGCCAGCAGCTTAGAAGGGCATGAGCAGTTCTTC.

The sample holds many counts of this clone. This chain uses TRBV25-1 with TRBJ1-4; maybe TRBD1 (5 bases). This CDR3 is 15 amino acids long. Germline V gene sequence: CDR1 MGHDK, CDR2 SYGVNS. The V and J ends lost 1 base and 8 bases respectively, with 14 bases between them. The CDR3, as DNA: TGTGCCAGCAGTGAATCCCAGGGAAGAGTCGAAAAACTGTTTTTT. Translating gives CASSESQGRVEKLFF.

The chain joins TRBV28 to TRBJ2-1, with a weak D call TRBD1 (6 bases). With 5 bases removed from V and 9 bases from J, the gap between germline ends came to 17 bases. CDR3 length: 14 amino acids. Germline CDR1 MDHEN, CDR2 SYDVKM. CDR3 sequence: CASSSDRIWVEQFF. In nucleotides, the CDR3 is TGTGCCAGCAGTAGTGACAGGATTTGGGTTGAGCAGTTCTTC.

The V gene is TRBV29-1, the J gene TRBJ1-2; D unresolved. Germline-derived CDR1 and CDR2 are SQVTM and ANQGSEA. Trimming shortened V by 0 bases and J by 2 bases, and 1 base separated the two germline ends. CDR3 length: 11 residues. Written as DNA, the CDR3 is TGCAGCGTTGAAGAGAACTATGGCTACACCTTC. This encodes CSVEENYGYTF.

The V gene is TRBV2, the J gene TRBJ2-7, with a tentative D call TRBD2 (5 bases). The CDR3 consists of 12 residues. The V and J ends lost 8 bases and 5 bases respectively, with 13 bases between them. Per germline, CDR1 SNHLY and CDR2 FYNNEI. CDR3 sequence reads: CASGGSRNEQYF. CDR3 DNA sequence: TGTGCCAGCGGCGGGTCCAGAAACGAGCAGTACTTC.

V is TRBV2 and J is TRBJ1-6; 8 bases fit TRBD1. CDR1 SNHLY and CDR2 FYNNEI come from the germline V gene. This CDR3 region has 15 residues. V shed 6 bases and J 10 bases; nucleotides not matched to a gene: 11. CDR3 sequence: CASRSEGTGNSPLHF. The CDR3 nucleotides read TGTGCCAGCAGGTCAGAGGGGACAGGCAACTCACCCCTCCACTTT. Based on the CDR3 plus reference TRBV2 and TRBJ1-6, the full variable domain is EPEVTQTPSHQVTQMGQEVILRCVPISNHLYFYWYRQILGQKVEFLVSFYNNEISEKSEIFDDQFSVERPDGSNFTLKIRSTKLEDSAMYFCASRSEGTGNSPLHFGNGTRLTVT.

The chain links TRBV5-6 to TRBJ2-3; 7 nucleotides align to TRBD2. Germline CDR1 SGHDT, CDR2 YYEEEE. The CDR3 runs to 15 residues. V lost 4 bases and J lost 1; bases outside the gene matches: 6. The CDR3 nucleotides are TGTGCCAGCAGCATCAGACTAGCTGGCACAGATACGCAGTATTTT. Protein sequence: CASSIRLAGTDTQYF.

V gene TRBV10-2 combines with J gene TRBJ2-2; a possible D gene is TRBD2 (6 bases). Per germline, CDR1 WSHSY and CDR2 SAAADI. The CDR3 totals 12 residues. The ends were cut back, 6 bases at V and 4 bases at J, with 6 bases in the middle. CDR3 nucleotides: TGCGCCAGCAGGGGGGGCACCGGGGAGCTGTTTTTT. Translating gives CASRGGTGELFF.

The V and J genes are TRBV9 and TRBJ1-4; 9 nucleotides agree with TRBD1. Germline assignment: CDR1 SGDLS and CDR2 YYNGEE. Losses at the gene ends were 0 bases for V and 8 bases for J; bases not matched to a gene: 5. The CDR3 length is 15 residues. The CDR3, as DNA: TGTGCCAGCAGCGTAGCTGGGACAGGGAAGGAAAAACTGTTTTTT. This encodes CASSVAGTGKEKLFF. Based on the CDR3 plus reference TRBV9 and TRBJ1-4, the full variable domain is DSGVTQTPKHLITATGQRVTLRCSPRSGDLSVYWYQQSLDQGLQFLIQYYNGEERAKGNILERFSAQQFPDLHSELNLSSLELGDSALYFCASSVAGTGKEKLFFGSGTQLSVL.

With regard to this clone: Other DNA sequences from this sample encode an identical CDR3 as well. The chain is built from TRBV4-2 and TRBJ2-1; D gene uncertain. V lost 2 bases and J lost 4, with 3 bases in between. The CDR3 spans 12 residues. The V gene's germline CDR1 is LGHNA and CDR2 YNFKEQ. CDR3: CASSQPYNEQFF. In nucleotides, the CDR3 is TGTGCCAGCAGCCAACCGTACAATGAGCAGTTCTTC.

There are many counts of this clone. The chain carries TRBV27 and TRBJ2-6; D perhaps matches TRBD1 (6 bases). The V end lost 8 bases, the J end lost 1 base, and 15 bases lay between the germline ends. The length of the CDR3 is 16 residues. Looked up from germline, CDR1 is MNHEY and CDR2 is SMNVEV (reference sequence). The CDR3 spells CASGGRGGSGANVLTF. CDR3 DNA: TGTGCCAGCGGGGGCAGGGGCGGATCTGGGGCCAACGTCCTGACTTTC.

The V and J genes are TRBV11-3 and TRBJ2-7; 7 bases match TRBD2. J was trimmed by 6 bases and V by 3 bases; bases with no gene match: 8. The CDR3 has 14 amino acids. Germline CDR1 SGHNT, CDR2 YENEEA. The chain's CDR3 is CASSFGDYRGEQYF. CDR3 bases: TGTGCCAGCAGCTTCGGGGACTATAGGGGCGAGCAGTACTTC.